This TCR beta chain was captured by sequencing in a study of tumor and adjacent non-tumor tissue in lung cancer. Study as a whole: The cohort had 12 to 13 adenocarcinoma, 2 squamous cell and 1 small cell patients. Millions of productive TCRbeta reads were obtained per sample on average. Findings and caveats of the study: Significantly higher TCR diversity was found in tumor than normal lung.

A modified ARM-PCR protocol with three rounds of nested PCR amplified TCRbeta. Via MiXCR, TCRdb re-called the multiplex PCR reads, giving one row per CDR3 protein. Of roughly 220,000 distinct CDR3 sequences listed, less than 80% are singletons. The germline V gene encodes CDR1 SQVTM and CDR2 ANQGSEA. V shed 6 bases, J shed 4 bases, and the junction held 7 bases outside the gene matches. This CDR3 is built from 15 residues. This sample's RNA came from whole unsorted tissue. Newly diagnosed lung cancer patients had thoracic surgery in China, August–November 2014, without prior chemotherapy. About this clonotype itself: Its specificity is not known.

The origin of this receptor is a man aged 60 to 75 with non-small cell lung cancer. The chain links TRBV29-1 to TRBJ2-2, with TRBD2 matching over 11 bases. Sequenced material: lung tumor tissue. Here the CDR3 DNA reads TGCAGCGTGATTGGGACTAGCGGATTCACCGGGGAGCTGTTTTTT. Amino acids: CSVIGTSGFTGELFF.